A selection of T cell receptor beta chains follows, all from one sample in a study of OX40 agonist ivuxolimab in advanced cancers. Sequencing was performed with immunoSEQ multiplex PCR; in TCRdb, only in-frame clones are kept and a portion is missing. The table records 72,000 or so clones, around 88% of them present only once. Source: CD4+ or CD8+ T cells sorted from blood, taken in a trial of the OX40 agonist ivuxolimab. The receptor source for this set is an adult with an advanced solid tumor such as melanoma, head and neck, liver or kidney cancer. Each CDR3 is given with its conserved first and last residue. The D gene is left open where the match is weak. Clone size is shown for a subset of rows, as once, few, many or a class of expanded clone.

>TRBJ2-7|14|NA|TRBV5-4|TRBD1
CASSYGQGRYEQYF
TGTGCCAGCAGCTACGGACAGGGTCGATACGAGCAGTACTTC
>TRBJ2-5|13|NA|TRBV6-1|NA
CASTGQSQETQYF
TGTGCCAGCACTGGACAGAGCCAAGAGACCCAGTACTTC
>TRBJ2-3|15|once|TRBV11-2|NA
CASSPGPGNVDTQYF
TGTGCCAGCAGTCCCGGGCCCGGGAACGTCGATACGCAGTATTTT
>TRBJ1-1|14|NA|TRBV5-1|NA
CASSLGHPTTEAFF
TGCGCCAGCAGCTTGGGACACCCTACAACTGAAGCTTTCTTT
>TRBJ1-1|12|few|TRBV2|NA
CASRQDTTEAFF
TGTGCCAGCAGACAAGACACCACTGAAGCTTTCTTT
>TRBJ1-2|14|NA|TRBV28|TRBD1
CASSRSGTGFSYTF
TGTGCCAGCAGTCGTTCCGGGACAGGGTTTAGCTACACCTTC
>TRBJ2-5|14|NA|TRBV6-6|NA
CASSQGRGGETQYF
TGTGCCAGCAGTCAAGGCCGAGGAGGGGAGACCCAGTACTTC
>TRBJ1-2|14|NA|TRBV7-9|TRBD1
CASSSRGISNGYTF
TGTGCCAGCAGCTCCAGGGGGATATCGAACGGCTACACCTTC
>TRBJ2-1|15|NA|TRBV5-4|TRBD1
CASSLGQGSYNEQFF
TGTGCCAGCAGCTTGGGACAGGGCTCCTACAATGAGCAGTTCTTC
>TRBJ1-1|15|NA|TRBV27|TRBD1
CASSFGQGGFAEAFF
TGTGCCAGCAGCTTCGGACAGGGTGGGTTCGCTGAAGCTTTCTTT
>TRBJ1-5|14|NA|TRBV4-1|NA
CASSQERAGRPQHF
TGCGCCAGCAGCCAAGAGAGAGCCGGTCGGCCCCAGCATTTT
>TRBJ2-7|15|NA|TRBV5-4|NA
CASSLGGSRSYEQYF
TGTGCCAGCAGCTTGGGGGGTAGTCGATCCTACGAGCAGTACTTC
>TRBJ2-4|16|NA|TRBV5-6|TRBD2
CASSRGLAGGINIQYF
TGTGCCAGCAGCAGGGGACTAGCGGGGGGAATAAACATTCAGTACTTC
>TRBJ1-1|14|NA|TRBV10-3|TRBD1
CAISDPTGGTEAFF
TGTGCCATCAGTGATCCGACAGGGGGCACTGAAGCTTTCTTT
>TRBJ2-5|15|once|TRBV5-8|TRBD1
CASSSTGGGIETQYF
TGTGCCAGCAGCTCAACAGGGGGCGGGATAGAGACCCAGTACTTC
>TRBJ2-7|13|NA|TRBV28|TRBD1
CAITGTGGYEQYF
TGTGCCATAACCGGGACAGGGGGCTACGAGCAGTACTTC
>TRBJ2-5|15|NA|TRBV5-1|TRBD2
CASSLAPGGQETQYF
TGCGCCAGCAGCTTGGCCCCGGGGGGGCAAGAGACCCAGTACTTC
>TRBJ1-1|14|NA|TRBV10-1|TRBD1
CASSDQDRETEAFF
TGCGCCAGCAGTGACCAGGACAGGGAGACTGAAGCTTTCTTT
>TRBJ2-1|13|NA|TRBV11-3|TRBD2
CASSLVSGVEQFF
TGTGCCAGCAGCTTAGTTAGCGGGGTTGAGCAGTTCTTC
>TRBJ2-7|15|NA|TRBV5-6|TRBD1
CASSADRGRGYEQYF
TGTGCCAGCAGCGCAGACAGGGGGCGCGGATACGAGCAGTACTTC
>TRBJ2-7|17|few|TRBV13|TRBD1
CASSWTGAPWGSYEQYF
TGTGCCAGCAGCTGGACAGGGGCCCCCTGGGGCTCCTACGAGCAGTACTTC
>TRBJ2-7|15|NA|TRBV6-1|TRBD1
CASSEWDRAPYEQYF
TGTGCCAGCAGTGAATGGGACAGGGCTCCCTACGAGCAGTACTTC
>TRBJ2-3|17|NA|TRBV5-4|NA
CASSPSGYSGVPDTQYF
TGTGCCAGCAGCCCGTCCGGATATTCAGGGGTCCCAGATACGCAGTATTTT
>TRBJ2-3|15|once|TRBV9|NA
CASSVVLGGRDTQYF
TGTGCCAGCAGCGTAGTACTGGGAGGTCGGGATACGCAGTATTTT
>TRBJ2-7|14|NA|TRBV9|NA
CASSVQQERGEQYF
TGTGCCAGCAGCGTCCAACAGGAACGAGGGGAGCAGTACTTC
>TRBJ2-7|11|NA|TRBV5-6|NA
CASSLNYEQYF
TGTGCCAGCAGCTTGAACTACGAGCAGTACTTC
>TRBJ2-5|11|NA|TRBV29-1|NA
CSGRKGETQYF
TGCAGCGGCCGAAAGGGGGAGACCCAGTACTTC
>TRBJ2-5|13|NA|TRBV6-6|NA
CASSYWNQETQYF
TGTGCCAGCAGTTACTGGAACCAAGAGACCCAGTACTTC
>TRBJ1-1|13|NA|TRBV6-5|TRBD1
CASLDRGDTEAFF
TGTGCCAGCTTAGACAGGGGGGACACTGAAGCTTTCTTT
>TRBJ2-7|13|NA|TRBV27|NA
CASSLGRFYEQYF
TGTGCCAGCAGTTTAGGCCGTTTCTACGAGCAGTACTTC
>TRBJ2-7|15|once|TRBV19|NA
CASSMAGEIDREQYF
TGTGCCAGTAGTATGGCAGGGGAGATCGACCGCGAGCAGTACTTC
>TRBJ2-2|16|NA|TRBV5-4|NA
CASSLFTGSYTGELFF
TGTGCCAGCAGCTTGTTTACAGGGTCGTACACCGGGGAGCTGTTTTTT
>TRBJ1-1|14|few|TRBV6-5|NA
CASNPTPKGGEAFF
TGTGCCAGCAACCCCACTCCCAAAGGGGGTGAAGCTTTCTTT
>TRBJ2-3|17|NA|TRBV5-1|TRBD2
CASSSLAGATSTDTQYF
TGCGCCAGCAGCTCCCTAGCGGGGGCAACCTCCACAGATACGCAGTATTTT
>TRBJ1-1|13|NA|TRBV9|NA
CASSEHVNTEAFF
TGTGCCAGCAGCGAACACGTGAACACTGAAGCTTTCTTT
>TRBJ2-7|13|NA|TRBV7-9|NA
CASSSGRIYEQYF
TGTGCCAGCAGCTCGGGCAGGATCTACGAGCAGTACTTC
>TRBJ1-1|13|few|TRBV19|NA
CASSIAGAPEAFF
TGTGCCAGTAGTATTGCGGGGGCGCCTGAAGCTTTCTTT
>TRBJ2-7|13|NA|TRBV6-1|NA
CASSERDTYEQYF
TGTGCCAGCAGTGAACGGGACACCTACGAGCAGTACTTC
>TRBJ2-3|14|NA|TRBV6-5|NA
CASSITRRKDTQYF
TGTGCCAGCAGTATTACCCGGCGGAAGGATACGCAGTATTTT
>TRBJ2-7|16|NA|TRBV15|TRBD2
CATSRDLASGSYEQYF
TGTGCCACCAGCAGAGATTTGGCTAGCGGGAGCTACGAGCAGTACTTC
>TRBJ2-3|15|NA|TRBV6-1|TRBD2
CASSEGAGVTDTQYF
TGTGCCAGCAGTGAGGGAGCGGGAGTCACCGATACGCAGTATTTT
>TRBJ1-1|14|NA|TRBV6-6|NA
CASSQTRMNTEAFF
TGTGCCAGCAGCCAAACAAGGATGAACACTGAAGCTTTCTTT
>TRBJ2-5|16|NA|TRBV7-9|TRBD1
CASSLGSGGAWETQYF
TGTGCCAGCAGCTTAGGGTCAGGGGGCGCGTGGGAGACCCAGTACTTC
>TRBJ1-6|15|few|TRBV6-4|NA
CASSDSGTDNSPLHF
TGTGCCAGCAGTGACTCTGGGACGGATAATTCACCCCTCCACTTT
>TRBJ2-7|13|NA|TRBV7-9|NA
CASSLGTVGEQYF
TGTGCCAGCAGCTTAGGAACTGTGGGGGAGCAGTACTTC
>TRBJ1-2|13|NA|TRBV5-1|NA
CASSLGVQDGYTF
TGCGCCAGCAGCTTAGGGGTCCAAGATGGCTACACCTTC
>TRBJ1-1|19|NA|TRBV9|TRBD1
CASSVGVLRNRGKGTEAFF
TGTGCCAGCAGCGTAGGGGTTCTCCGGAACAGGGGGAAAGGTACTGAAGCTTTCTTT
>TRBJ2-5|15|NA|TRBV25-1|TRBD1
CASSEGQGITETQYF
TGTGCCAGCAGTGAGGGACAGGGGATCACGGAGACCCAGTACTTC
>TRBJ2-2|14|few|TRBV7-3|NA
CASSLASVSGELFF
TGTGCCAGCAGCTTGGCTAGCGTCAGCGGGGAGCTGTTTTTT
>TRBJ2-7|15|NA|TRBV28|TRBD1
CASSFLGTVLYEQYF
TGTGCCAGCAGTTTTTTGGGGACAGTTCTCTACGAGCAGTACTTC
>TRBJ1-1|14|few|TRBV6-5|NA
CASSISGGNTEAFF
TGTGCCAGCAGTATAAGCGGCGGGAACACTGAAGCTTTCTTT
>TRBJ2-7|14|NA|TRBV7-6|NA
CASSQDRSSYEQYF
TGTGCCAGCAGCCAAGACCGGAGCTCCTACGAGCAGTACTTC
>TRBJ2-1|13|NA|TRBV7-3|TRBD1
CASSYSYDRVKFF
TGTGCCAGCAGCTATTCATACGACAGGGTTAAGTTCTTC
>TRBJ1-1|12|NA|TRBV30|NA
CAWTGSGTEAFF
TGTGCCTGGACAGGGTCGGGCACTGAAGCTTTCTTT
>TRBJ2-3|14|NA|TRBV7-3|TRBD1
CASSIQGGTDTQYF
TGTGCCAGCAGCATACAGGGGGGCACAGATACGCAGTATTTT
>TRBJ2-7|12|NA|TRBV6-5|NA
CASSYNRDEQYF
TGTGCCAGCAGTTACAACAGGGACGAGCAGTACTTC
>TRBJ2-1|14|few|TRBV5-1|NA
CASSLVGGLNEQFF
TGCGCCAGCAGCTTGGTGGGGGGGCTCAATGAGCAGTTCTTC
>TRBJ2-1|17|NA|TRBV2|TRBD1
CASPKGAGSGRDNEQFF
TGTGCCAGCCCGAAGGGGGCAGGTAGTGGGCGGGACAATGAGCAGTTCTTC
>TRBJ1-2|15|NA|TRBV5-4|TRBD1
CASSLGYRGPGGYTF
TGTGCCAGCAGCTTGGGATACAGGGGGCCGGGTGGCTACACCTTC